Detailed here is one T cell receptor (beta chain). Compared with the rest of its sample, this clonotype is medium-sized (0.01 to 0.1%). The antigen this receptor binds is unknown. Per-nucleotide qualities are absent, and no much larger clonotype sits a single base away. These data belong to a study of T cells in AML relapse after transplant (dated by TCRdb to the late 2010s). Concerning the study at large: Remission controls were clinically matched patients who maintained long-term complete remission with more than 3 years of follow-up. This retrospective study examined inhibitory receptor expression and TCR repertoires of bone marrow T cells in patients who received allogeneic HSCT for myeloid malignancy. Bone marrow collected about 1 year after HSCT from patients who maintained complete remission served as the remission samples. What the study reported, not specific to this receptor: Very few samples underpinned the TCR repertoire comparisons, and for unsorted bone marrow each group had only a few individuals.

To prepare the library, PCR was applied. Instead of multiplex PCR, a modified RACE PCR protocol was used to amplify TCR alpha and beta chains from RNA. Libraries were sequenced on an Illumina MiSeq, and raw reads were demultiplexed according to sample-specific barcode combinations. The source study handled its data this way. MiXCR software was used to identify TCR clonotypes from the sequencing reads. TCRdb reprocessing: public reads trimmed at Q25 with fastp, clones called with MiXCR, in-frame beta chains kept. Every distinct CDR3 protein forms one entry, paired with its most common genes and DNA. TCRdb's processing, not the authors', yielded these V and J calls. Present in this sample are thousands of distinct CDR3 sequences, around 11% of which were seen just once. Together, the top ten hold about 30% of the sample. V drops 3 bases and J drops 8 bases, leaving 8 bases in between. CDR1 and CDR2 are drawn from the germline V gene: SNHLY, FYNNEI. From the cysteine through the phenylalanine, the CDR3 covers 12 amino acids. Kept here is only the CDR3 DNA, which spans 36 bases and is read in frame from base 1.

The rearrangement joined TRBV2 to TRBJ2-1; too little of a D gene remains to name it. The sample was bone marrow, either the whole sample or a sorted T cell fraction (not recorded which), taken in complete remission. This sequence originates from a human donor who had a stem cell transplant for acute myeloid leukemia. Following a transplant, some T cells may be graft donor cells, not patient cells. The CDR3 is CASSEELDEQFF. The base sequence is TGTGCCAGCAGTGAGGAGCTTGATGAGCAGTTCTTC. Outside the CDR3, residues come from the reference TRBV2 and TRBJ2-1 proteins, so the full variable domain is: EPEVTQTPSHQVTQMGQEVILRCVPISNHLYFYWYRQILGQKVEFLVSFYNNEISEKSEIFDDQFSVERPDGSNFTLKIRSTKLEDSAMYFCASSEELDEQFFGPGTRLTVL.